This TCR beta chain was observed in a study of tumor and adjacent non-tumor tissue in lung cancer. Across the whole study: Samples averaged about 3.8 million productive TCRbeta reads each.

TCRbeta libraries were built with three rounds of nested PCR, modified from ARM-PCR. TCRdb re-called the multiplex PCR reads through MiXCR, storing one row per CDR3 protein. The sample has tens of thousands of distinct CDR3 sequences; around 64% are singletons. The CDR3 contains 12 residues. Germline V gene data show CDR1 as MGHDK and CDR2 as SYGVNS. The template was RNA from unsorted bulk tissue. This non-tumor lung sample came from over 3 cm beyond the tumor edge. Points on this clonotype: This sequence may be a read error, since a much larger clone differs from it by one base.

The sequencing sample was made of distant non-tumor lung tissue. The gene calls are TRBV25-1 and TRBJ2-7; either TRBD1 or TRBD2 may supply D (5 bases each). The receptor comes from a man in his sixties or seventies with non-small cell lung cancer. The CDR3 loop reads CASSGDGYEQCF. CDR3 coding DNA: TGTGCCAGCAGTGGGGACGGCTACGAGCAGTGCTTC.